Here is one T cell receptor beta chain with its context. The read stops 3 residues short of the end of the CDR3; the missing end is completed from the germline J gene. The nonmyeloablative bone marrow transplants came from related graft donors, with transient mixed chimerism. The germline gives CDR1 MNHNS, CDR2 SASEGT. The CDR3 has 15 amino acids. V trimming: 0 bases; J trimming: 8 bases; junction bases outside the gene matches: 5. The protocol was immunoSEQ multiplex PCR, while the TCRdb copy is restricted to in-frame clones and leaves out a portion. The listing records some 22,000 clones. This sample is part of a study of Tregs in tolerant kidney transplant recipients.

The source is a human patient who received a combined kidney and bone marrow transplant. Some of these T cells may belong to the graft donor. The chain recombines TRBV6-1 with TRBJ1-4, with TRBD1 identical over 8 bases. The sample here was CD4+ T cells from blood (PBMCs), taken 6 months after the transplant. The CDR3 DNA, read in part, is TGTGCCAGCAGTGAAGCGGACAGGGTGGGGGAAAAA. The encoded protein is CASSEADRVGEK. The whole CDR3 region reads CASSEADRVGEKLFF.